Below, 28 T cell receptor beta chains from the same sample are listed, as sequenced in a study of cytomegalovirus exposure and HLA in healthy donors listed by TCRdb under 2017. Libraries were made using the immunoSEQ multiplex PCR assay. For the multiplex PCR, a mixture combining 60 forward primers for TCR Vbeta segments and 13 reverse primers for TCR Jbeta segments was used. TCRdb re-hosts the immuneACCESS table, in-frame sequences only. Its copies lack some clones; in the studies checked, an unresolved V gene accounts for under half of them, and the cause for the rest is not known. Present in this sample are 190,000 or so clones, 79% of which were seen just once. Approximately 0.36% of the sample goes to the ten largest clones. The specimen sequenced was PBMCs. The source is a male donor in good health and CMV-seropositive.

The chain carries TRBV10-3 and TRBJ2-6; D not certain. V lost 3 bases and J lost 2, with 11 bases in between. The CDR3 runs to 16 residues. Germline values: CDR1 ENHRY, CDR2 SYGVKD. The CDR3 DNA is TGTGCCATCAGTGATGTAGAACCCCCTGGGGCCAACGTCCTGACTTTC. It translates to CAISDVEPPGANVLTF.

The rearrangement joins TRBV5-5 to TRBJ2-5, with 7 bases aligning to TRBD2. V lost 2 bases to trimming and J lost 4 bases; unmatched junction nucleotides: 5. Germline CDR1 reads SGHKS; CDR2 reads YYEKEE (reference sequence). The CDR3 sequence is 14 residues long. Here the CDR3 DNA reads TGTGCCAGCAGCTTAGACCCGGGAGGAGAGACCCAGTACTTC. Translation: CASSLDPGGETQYF.

The chain joins TRBV5-5 to TRBJ1-5; D is perhaps TRBD1 (6 bases). The V and J ends lost 0 bases and 5 bases respectively, with 12 bases between them. Per the germline V gene, CDR1 is SGHKS and CDR2 is YYEKEE (reference sequence). The CDR3 totals 15 residues. CDR3 coding DNA: TGTGCCAGCAGCTTGGCCGGGACACGGGATCAGCCCCAGCATTTT. Translating gives CASSLAGTRDQPQHF.

A word on this clone: One end of the junction fails to match germline, which may point to a read error. The J gene is TRBJ1-1, the V gene TRBV7-9; D is unclear. The CDR3 consists of 14 residues. Looked up from germline, CDR1 is SEHNR and CDR2 is FQNEAQ (reference sequence). CDR3 loop: CASTLVLLNTEAFF. For the CDR3, the DNA is TGTGCCAGCACCTTAGTACTTCTGAACACTGAAGCTTTCTTT.

This chain connects TRBV4-1 to TRBJ2-7; D possibly corresponds to TRBD2 (5 bases). Germline V CDR1 and CDR2: MGHRA, YSYEKL. Trimming removed 1 base at V and 2 bases at J, with 12 bases between. This CDR3 has 15 residues. As DNA, the CDR3 is TGCGCCAGCAGCCAAGTAGGTCGGGGTCCCTACGAGCAGTACTTC. It yields the protein CASSQVGRGPYEQYF.

The rearrangement uses TRBV9 and TRBJ2-7; the D gene is possibly TRBD2 (5 bases). This CDR3 contains 15 residues. The V gene lost 0 bases and the J gene lost 3 bases, with 13 bases spanning the gap. The germline V gene has CDR1 SGDLS and CDR2 YYNGEE. CDR3 loop: CASSVGLGLGYEQYF. The CDR3 coding sequence is TGTGCCAGCAGCGTAGGGCTCGGACTGGGCTACGAGCAGTACTTC.

The chain carries TRBV9 and TRBJ1-4, with no clear D. The CDR3 consists of 14 residues. Germline values: CDR1 SGDLS, CDR2 YYNGEE. V lost 2 bases to trimming and J lost 8 bases, with 13 bases between them. The CDR3 here is CASSVSSSKEKLFF. The DNA for the CDR3 is TGTGCCAGCAGCGTCAGTAGCTCGAAAGAAAAACTGTTTTTT. Complete variable domain (other parts from reference TRBV9 and TRBJ1-4): DSGVTQTPKHLITATGQRVTLRCSPRSGDLSVYWYQQSLDQGLQFLIQYYNGEERAKGNILERFSAQQFPDLHSELNLSSLELGDSALYFCASSVSSSKEKLFFGSGTQLSVL.

Of note for this clone: At one boundary the junction diverges from the germline segment, which might be a read error. The chain recombines TRBV14 with TRBJ1-2; D gene ambiguous. Germline-derived CDR1 and CDR2 are SGHDN and FVKESK. The CDR3 contains 15 residues. The CDR3: CASSQQSLWEGPSYF. DNA for the CDR3: TGTGCCAGCAGCCAACAAAGCCTTTGGGAGGGCCCGAGTTACTTC.

This rearrangement joins TRBV7-2 to TRBJ2-2; D gene uncertain. V was trimmed by 1 base and J by 6 bases, leaving 9 bases between them. Germline V gives CDR1 SGHTA, CDR2 FQGNSA. The CDR3 has 14 residues. In nucleotides, the CDR3 is TGTGCCAGCAGCTTAGATGTCAGTTCCGGGGAGCTGTTTTTT. It codes for CASSLDVSSGELFF.

The chain has TRBV12-5 and TRBJ2-5; weak D call: TRBD2 (5 bases). V gave up 5 bases and J gave up 4 bases, with 5 bases separating them. The CDR3 consists of 11 residues. Germline V gene data show CDR1 as LGHNT and CDR2 as FRNRAP. The chain's CDR3 is CASGGGETQYF. The CDR3 DNA reads as TGTGCTAGTGGTGGAGGAGAGACCCAGTACTTC.

The V call is TRBV11-2, the J call TRBJ2-1; 12 positions match TRBD2. From germline, CDR1 is SGHAT and CDR2 FQNNGV. V lost 5 bases and J lost 8; bases outside the gene matches: 10. The CDR3 spans 16 residues. CDR3 in DNA: TGTGCCAGCAGCCCGATAACTAGCGGGGGGCCCCATGAGCAGTTCTTC. It specifies CASSPITSGGPHEQFF. The whole variable domain, filled in from reference TRBV11-2 and TRBJ2-1, reads EAGVAQSPRYKIIEKRQSVAFWCNPISGHATLYWYQQILGQGPKLLIQFQNNGVVDDSQLPKDRFSAERLKGVDSTLKIQPAKLEDSAVYLCASSPITSGGPHEQFFGPGTRLTVL.

This chain links TRBV7-3 with TRBJ2-1; 9 bases line up with TRBD2. The CDR3 contains 17 residues. J lost 8 bases, V lost 0 bases, and 11 bases had no gene match. The germline CDR1 and CDR2 sequences are SGHTA and FQGTGA. The CDR3 coding sequence is TGTGCCAGCAGCTTAACGTTCCCAGCGGGAGGTTCACATGAGCAGTTCTTC. Its translation: CASSLTFPAGGSHEQFF.

The count of this clone is one. The chain uses TRBV5-8 and TRBJ2-2, with 8 bases lining up with TRBD1. V lost 1 base, J lost 5 bases, and 7 bases stayed unmatched. Per germline, CDR1 SGHTS and CDR2 YDEGEE. This CDR3 is 16 amino acids long. The CDR3 reads CASSLLRDRSTGELFF. In nucleotides, the CDR3 is TGTGCCAGCAGCTTGTTAAGGGACAGGAGTACCGGGGAGCTGTTTTTT. Complete variable domain (other parts from reference TRBV5-8 and TRBJ2-2): EAGVTQSPTHLIKTRGQQATLRCSPISGHTSVYWYQQALGLGLQFLLWYDEGEERNRGNFPPRFSGRQFPNYSSELNVNALELEDSALYLCASSLLRDRSTGELFFGEGSRLTVL.

The chain couples TRBV7-3 to TRBJ1-1, with 8 bases identical to TRBD1. With V trimmed by 4 bases and J by 11 bases, 9 bases remained unmatched. Per the germline V gene, CDR1 is SGHTA and CDR2 is FQGTGA. The CDR3 length is 13 residues. In DNA, the CDR3 is TGTGCCAGCAGCTCCCTGGACAGGGAAGAGGCTTTCTTT. This gives the protein CASSSLDREEAFF.

The chain links TRBV7-2 to TRBJ2-7, with TRBD2 matching over 13 bases. This CDR3 comprises 15 residues. Germline V gene sequence: CDR1 SGHTA, CDR2 FQGNSA. J was trimmed by 2 bases and V by 5 bases; bases with no gene match: 3. The CDR3 nucleotides are TGTGCCAGCAGCCATGGACTAGCGGGGGCCTACGAGCAGTACTTC. Encoded protein: CASSHGLAGAYEQYF.

A single count supports this clone. The V gene is TRBV7-2, the J gene TRBJ2-1, with 11 nucleotides matching TRBD2. The germline gives CDR1 SGHTA, CDR2 FQGNSA. The CDR3 length is 13 residues. The ends lost 5 bases at V and 12 bases at J; junction bases unmatched: 6. The CDR3: CTSSQFSGRGQFF. The DNA for the CDR3 is TGTACCAGCAGCCAATTTAGCGGGAGGGGGCAGTTCTTC.

The chain recombines TRBV2 with TRBJ2-1; no firm D call. V was cut by 8 bases and J by 2 bases, with 13 bases left in between. CDR3 length: 14 amino acids. The germline V gene encodes CDR1 SNHLY and CDR2 FYNNEI. CDR3 protein: CASGSLRTYNEQFF. Here the CDR3 DNA reads TGTGCCAGCGGCAGTTTGAGGACCTACAATGAGCAGTTCTTC.

This chain joins TRBV5-1 and TRBJ1-3, with a possible D match to TRBD1 (5 bases). Germline values: CDR1 SGHRS, CDR2 YFSETQ. The CDR3 contains 14 residues. Between the trimmed V and J ends, which lost 4 bases and 4 bases, there was a span of 12 bases. The CDR3 DNA is TGCGCCAGCAGCCAAGGGGATAGGGGAAACACCATATATTTT. Translation gives CASSQGDRGNTIYF.

The V and J genes are TRBV7-2 and TRBJ2-7; 11 nucleotides agree with TRBD2. Trimming at V came to 2 bases and at J to 3 bases, leaving 3 bases not matched to a gene. The germline gives CDR1 SGHTA, CDR2 FQGNSA. The CDR3 totals 15 residues. The CDR3, as DNA: TGTGCCAGCAGCTTAACTAGCGGGGGTTTCTACGAGCAGTACTTC. Amino acids: CASSLTSGGFYEQYF. The full variable domain, rest sourced from reference TRBV7-2 and TRBJ2-7, is GAGVSQSPSNKVTEKGKDVELRCDPISGHTALYWYRQSLGQGLEFLIYFQGNSAPDKSGLPSDRFSAERTGGSVSTLTIQRTQQEDSAVYLCASSLTSGGFYEQYFGPGTRLTVT.

The chain links TRBV2 to TRBJ2-1, with D uncertain. This CDR3 is 10 amino acids long. Trimming removed 6 bases at V and 7 bases at J, with 4 bases between. From germline, CDR1 is SNHLY and CDR2 FYNNEI. The CDR3 nucleotides read TGTGCCAGCAGCGTAAATGAGCAGTTCTTC. Protein sequence: CASSVNEQFF.

V usage is TRBV6-6 and J usage is TRBJ2-7; D might be TRBD2 (5 bases). In germline, CDR1 is MNHNY, CDR2 SVGAGI (reference sequence). Trimming stripped 7 bases from V and 6 bases from J, with 16 bases between. This CDR3 contains 13 residues. The CDR3 protein is CASTSRLAGEQYF. The DNA of the CDR3 is TGTGCCAGCACTTCTAGGCTAGCCGGCGAGCAGTACTTC.

This CDR3 is CAWSGLAGGYGELFF. The CDR3 DNA reads as TGTGCCTGGAGTGGGCTAGCGGGAGGGTACGGGGAGCTGTTTTTT. The J gene is TRBJ2-2, the V gene TRBV30; 12 bases match TRBD2. Trimming removed 1 base from V and 7 bases from J; junction bases left unmatched: 4. CDR3 length: 15 amino acids. Germline-derived CDR1 and CDR2 are GTSNPN and SVGIG (reference sequence). Combining the CDR3 with reference TRBV30 and TRBJ2-2 gives the whole variable domain SQTIHQWPATLVQPVGSPLSLECTVEGTSNPNLYWYRQAAGRGLQLLFYSVGIGQISSEVPQNLSASRPQDRQFILSSKKLLLSDSGFYLCAWSGLAGGYGELFFGEGSRLTVL.

The genes are TRBV10-1 and TRBJ2-1; D is perhaps TRBD2 (6 bases). The CDR3 has 18 amino acids. Germline assignment: CDR1 WNHNN and CDR2 SYGVQD (reference sequence). V was trimmed by 0 bases and J by 4 bases, leaving 19 bases between them. CDR3 protein: CASSESTGVASPYNEQFF. The DNA for the CDR3 is TGCGCCAGCAGTGAGTCGACGGGGGTCGCTTCCCCGTACAATGAGCAGTTCTTC.

The table lists this clone with a few counts. This chain connects TRBV7-2 to TRBJ1-2, with D perhaps matching TRBD1 (5 bases). Per the germline V gene, CDR1 is SGHTA and CDR2 is FQGNSA. This CDR3 is built from 13 residues. Trimming took 5 bases from V and 8 from J, leaving 15 bases between them. The CDR3 DNA follows: TGTGCCAGCAGCCCGCAACAGGCTTTCGGCTACACCTTC. This encodes CASSPQQAFGYTF.

This clone was found a few times. This chain connects TRBV10-3 to TRBJ1-2; D possibly corresponds to TRBD1 (6 bases). Looked up from germline, CDR1 is ENHRY and CDR2 is SYGVKD. Trimming pared 4 bases from V and 2 bases from J, leaving 11 bases between. CDR3 length: 14 amino acids. The CDR3 bases are TGTGCCATCAGTGGGCAGGGGCTAAACTATGGCTACACCTTC. It specifies CAISGQGLNYGYTF.

This clone occurred a few times. The V call is TRBV7-3, the J call TRBJ1-1; possible D gene TRBD1, 5 bases. The ends were cut back, 1 base at V and 3 bases at J, with 9 bases in the middle. The CDR3 totals 14 residues. Germline V CDR1 and CDR2: SGHTA, FQGTGA. The CDR3: CASSLNGGDTEAFF. The CDR3 DNA reads TGTGCCAGCAGCTTAAATGGGGGGGACACTGAAGCTTTCTTT.

This CDR3 reads CASSLLNTGELFF. The CDR3 coding sequence is TGTGCCAGCTCTTTACTGAACACCGGGGAGCTGTTTTTT. This chain uses TRBV18 with TRBJ2-2; D uncertain. Trimming cost V 6 bases and J 1 base, with 6 bases left between them. Germline V gene lookup returns CDR1 KGHSH and CDR2 LQKENI. The CDR3 runs to 13 residues. Full variable domain (outside the CDR3, taken from reference TRBV18 and TRBJ2-2): NAGVMQNPRHLVRRRGQEARLRCSPMKGHSHVYWYRQLPEEGLKFMVYLQKENIIDESGMPKERFSAEFPKEGPSILRIQQVVRGDSAAYFCASSLLNTGELFFGEGSRLTVL.

This clone occurred a few times. V gene TRBV5-1 combines with J gene TRBJ2-1; TRBD2 matches at 10 bases. The CDR3 runs 17 residues. Trimming at V came to 2 bases and at J to 3 bases, leaving 8 bases not matched to a gene. Germline CDR1 SGHRS, CDR2 YFSETQ. The DNA for the CDR3 is TGCGCCAGCAGCTTAGTTAGCGGGAGGTCCCTCTACAATGAGCAGTTCTTC. Translating gives CASSLVSGRSLYNEQFF.